What follows is one TCR beta chain and its context. What antigen it recognizes has not been identified. Base qualities are not recorded, but no much larger clone differs from it by a single base. This entry is derived from a study of blood T cell repertoires in COVID-19 (dated by TCRdb to the early 2020s). Context from the whole study: Samples covering the acute and convalescent phases of COVID-19 were provided by collaborators in the United States, Italy and Spain. The repertoires were made available in a free public database intended to serve as a resource for research on the immune response to SARS-CoV-2. Where HLA class I and class II types were available, the types were taken from metadata supplied by the sample provider, not from assay-based typing. Sample metadata almost always included a de-identified subject ID, COVID-19 status, age in years and sex. The samples were drawn from the first 160 participants of the ongoing ImmuneRACE study and from under 1,500 subjects provided by 6 global collaborators. Subjects who had been exposed to COVID-19, were actively infected with it, or had recovered from it provided the deeply sampled blood TCRbeta repertoires that made up the dataset. The material from the prospective study consisted of cDNA or gDNA derived from T cells, B-cell-depleted T cells, or PBMCs.

TCRbeta CDR3 regions were amplified from genomic DNA by means of the immunoSEQ Assay, a bias-controlled multiplex PCR. Regarding the original processing steps: The number of nucleated cells in each sample was estimated by amplification of reference gene primers within the assay. Sequence reads were collapsed and filtered to measure the absolute abundance of every unique TCRbeta CDR3 rearrangement. For each sample, productive Simpson clonality was calculated as the square root of Simpson's diversity index across productive rearrangements. Held by TCRdb, this immuneACCESS table contains in-frame sequences only and omits some clones. Under half of the omission traces to an unresolved V gene where checked; the cause of the rest is unknown. The D gene and trimming were derived from the DNA, and the V and J assignments and clone size from that table. The sample records roughly 69,000 clones, roughly three quarters of which are singletons. Around a tenth of the sample is in the top ten clones.

Collaborating institutions collected whole blood in K2EDTA tubes following their own protocols. For TCRbeta analysis, collaborators shipped samples as frozen whole blood, isolated PBMCs, or DNA extracted from either of those sample types. Study-level results and caveats: The amount of clinical and demographic metadata varied by source and participant and was provided uncurated.

The germline V end is reduced by 3 bases and the J end by 7 bases; junction bases left unmatched: 3. The CDR3 runs 15 residues from the cysteine to the phenylalanine. Only the CDR3 portion is preserved as DNA: 45 bases, with reading frame beginning at the first base. CDR1 and CDR2 are drawn from the germline V gene (reference sequence): SEHNR, FQNEAQ. The sample consisted of peripheral blood. Rearrangement joined TRBV7-9 to TRBJ2-3; 14 junctional bases match TRBD2. This clonotype was sampled from a woman aged 45-59 years with acute or convalescent COVID-19. The CDR3 protein: CASSFGLAGGNTQYF. The DNA sequence is TGTGCCAGCAGCTTCGGACTAGCGGGAGGTAATACGCAGTATTTT.